This section outlines one TCR beta chain sequence together with its context. V was pared by 0 bases and J by 7 bases, with 18 bases of the junction left unmatched. From germline, CDR1 is SGHVS and CDR2 FNYEAQ. The CDR3 spans 20 residues. Patients from Seattle were sampled longitudinally, starting during active infection. Under the authors' procedure: It was from reference gene primer amplification that nucleated cell counts were estimated. Repertoires were generated with immunoSEQ multiplex PCR, while TCRdb's copy carries only in-frame clones and drops some. V and J calls and clone size are given by that table; D and trimming were obtained from the DNA. The table lists under 400,000 clones, about 90% of them singletons. The sample is drawn from a study of blood T cell repertoires in COVID-19. Study at large: The United States, Italy and Spain provided the acute and convalescent COVID-19 samples. The analysed material was cDNA or gDNA that came from T cells, B-cell-depleted T cells, or PBMCs.

What was sequenced was peripheral blood. The rearrangement uses TRBV7-6 and TRBJ2-1; 10 nucleotides line up with TRBD2. The TCR sequence derives from a woman in her twenties or thirties with COVID-19, enrolled during active disease. CDR3 sequence (DNA): TGTGCCAGCAGCTTAGCGGTGTCAGGGCAAGCGGGAGGGCCAGGAAATGAGCAGTTCTTC. It is translated as CASSLAVSGQAGGPGNEQFF.